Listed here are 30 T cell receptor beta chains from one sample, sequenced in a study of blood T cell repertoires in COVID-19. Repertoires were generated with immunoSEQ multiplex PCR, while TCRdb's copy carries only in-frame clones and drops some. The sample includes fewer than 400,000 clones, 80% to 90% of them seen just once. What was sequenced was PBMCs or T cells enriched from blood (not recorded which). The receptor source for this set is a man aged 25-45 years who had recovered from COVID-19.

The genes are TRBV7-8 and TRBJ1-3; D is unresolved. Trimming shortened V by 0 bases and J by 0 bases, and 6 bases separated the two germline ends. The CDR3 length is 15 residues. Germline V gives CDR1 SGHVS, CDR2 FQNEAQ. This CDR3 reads CASSLAHGSGNTIYF. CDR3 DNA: TGTGCCAGCAGCTTAGCGCACGGCTCTGGAAACACCATATATTTT.

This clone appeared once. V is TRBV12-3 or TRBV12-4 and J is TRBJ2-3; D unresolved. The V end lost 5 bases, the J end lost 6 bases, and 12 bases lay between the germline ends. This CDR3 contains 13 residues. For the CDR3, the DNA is TGTGCCAGCAGTCCACCCGAGTGGGATACGCAGTATTTT. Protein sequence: CASSPPEWDTQYF.

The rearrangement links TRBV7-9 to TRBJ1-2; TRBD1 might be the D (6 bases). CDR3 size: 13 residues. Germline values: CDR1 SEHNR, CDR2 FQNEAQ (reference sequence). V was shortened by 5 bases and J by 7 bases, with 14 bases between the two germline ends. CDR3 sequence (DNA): TGTGCCAGCAGCGCCTACAGGGAGGGTGGCTACACCTTC. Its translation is CASSAYREGGYTF.

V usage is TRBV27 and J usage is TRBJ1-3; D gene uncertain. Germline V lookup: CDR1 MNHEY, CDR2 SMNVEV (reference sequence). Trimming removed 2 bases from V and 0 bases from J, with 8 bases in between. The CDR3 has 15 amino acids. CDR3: CASSLGGFSGNTIYF. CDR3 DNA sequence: TGTGCCAGCAGTTTAGGCGGATTCTCTGGAAACACCATATATTTT.

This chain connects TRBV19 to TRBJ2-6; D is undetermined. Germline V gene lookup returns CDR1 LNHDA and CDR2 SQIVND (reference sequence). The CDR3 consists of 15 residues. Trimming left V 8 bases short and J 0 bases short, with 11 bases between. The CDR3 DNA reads TGTGCCAGTGGGCCAGGTCCCTCTGGGGCCAACGTCCTGACTTTC. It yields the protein CASGPGPSGANVLTF. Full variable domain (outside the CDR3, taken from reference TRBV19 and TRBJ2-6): DGGITQSPKYLFRKEGQNVTLSCEQNLNHDAMYWYRQDPGQGLRLIYYSQIVNDFQKGDIAEGYSVSREKKESFPLTVTSAQKNPTAFYLCASGPGPSGANVLTFGAGSRLTVL.

CDR3 protein: CASSDKWRNTIYF. CDR3 in DNA: TGTGCCAGCAGCGATAAGTGGCGGAACACCATATATTTT. The chain has TRBV7-2 and TRBJ1-3; D unclear. The V end lost 5 bases, the J end lost 7 bases, and 12 bases lay between the germline ends. There are 13 residues in the CDR3. Per germline, CDR1 SGHTA and CDR2 FQGNSA. Variable domain in full (rest from reference TRBV7-2 and TRBJ1-3): GAGVSQSPSNKVTEKGKDVELRCDPISGHTALYWYRQSLGQGLEFLIYFQGNSAPDKSGLPSDRFSAERTGGSVSTLTIQRTQQEDSAVYLCASSDKWRNTIYFGEGSWLTVV.

CDR3 amino acids: CASSEALGQGAFGTEAFF. Here the CDR3 DNA reads TGTGCCAGCAGTGAAGCGCTGGGACAGGGGGCATTTGGCACTGAAGCTTTCTTT. The V and J genes are TRBV6-1 and TRBJ1-1; TRBD1 matches 12 bases. The CDR3 covers 18 residues. After removal of 0 bases from V and 4 bases from J, the junction contained 9 bases not matched to a gene. Germline lookup yields CDR1 MNHNS and CDR2 SASEGT.

CDR3 sequence: CASSPLAGSIYNEQFF. DNA for the CDR3: TGTGCCAGCAGCCCGCTTGCCGGGAGCATCTACAATGAGCAGTTCTTC. The gene calls are TRBV4-2 and TRBJ2-1; a possible D gene is TRBD2 (6 bases). The ends were cut back, 4 bases at V and 3 bases at J, with 16 bases in the middle. Germline V lookup: CDR1 LGHNA, CDR2 YNFKEQ. The CDR3 consists of 16 residues.

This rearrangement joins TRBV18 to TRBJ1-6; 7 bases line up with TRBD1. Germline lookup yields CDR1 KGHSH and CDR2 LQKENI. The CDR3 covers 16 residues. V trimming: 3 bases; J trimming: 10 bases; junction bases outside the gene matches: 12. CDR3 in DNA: TGTGCCAGCTCACCCCTGGCGCAGGGGGTAGGATCACCCCTCCACTTT. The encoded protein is CASSPLAQGVGSPLHF. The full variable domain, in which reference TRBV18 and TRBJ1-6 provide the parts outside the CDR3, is NAGVMQNPRHLVRRRGQEARLRCSPMKGHSHVYWYRQLPEEGLKFMVYLQKENIIDESGMPKERFSAEFPKEGPSILRIQQVVRGDSAAYFCASSPLAQGVGSPLHFGNGTRLTVT.

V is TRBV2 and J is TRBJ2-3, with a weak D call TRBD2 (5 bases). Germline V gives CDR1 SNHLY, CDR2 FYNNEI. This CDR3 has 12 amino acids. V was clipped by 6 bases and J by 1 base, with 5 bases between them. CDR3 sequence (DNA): TGTGCCAGCAGGAGGGGCACAGATACGCAGTATTTT. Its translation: CASRRGTDTQYF. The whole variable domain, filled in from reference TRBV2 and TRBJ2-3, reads EPEVTQTPSHQVTQMGQEVILRCVPISNHLYFYWYRQILGQKVEFLVSFYNNEISEKSEIFDDQFSVERPDGSNFTLKIRSTKLEDSAMYFCASRRGTDTQYFGPGTRLTVL.

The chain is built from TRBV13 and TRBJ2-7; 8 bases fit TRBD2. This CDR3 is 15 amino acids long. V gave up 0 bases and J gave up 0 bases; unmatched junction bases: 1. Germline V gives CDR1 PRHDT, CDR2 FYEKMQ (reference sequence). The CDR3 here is CASSLGREDSYEQYF. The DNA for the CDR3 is TGTGCCAGCAGCTTAGGGCGGGAGGACTCCTACGAGCAGTACTTC.

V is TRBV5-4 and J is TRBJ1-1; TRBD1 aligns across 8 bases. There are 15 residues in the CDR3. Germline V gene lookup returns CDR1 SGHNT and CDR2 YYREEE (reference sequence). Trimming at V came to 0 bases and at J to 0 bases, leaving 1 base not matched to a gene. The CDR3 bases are TGTGCCAGCAGCTTGGGGGGACAGGTGAACACTGAAGCTTTCTTT. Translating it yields CASSLGGQVNTEAFF.

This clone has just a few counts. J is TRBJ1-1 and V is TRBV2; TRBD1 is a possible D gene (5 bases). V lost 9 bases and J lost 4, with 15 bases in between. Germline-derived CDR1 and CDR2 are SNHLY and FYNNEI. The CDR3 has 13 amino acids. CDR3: CASRGEPSTEAFF. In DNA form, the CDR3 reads TGTGCCAGTCGGGGGGAGCCTAGCACTGAAGCTTTCTTT. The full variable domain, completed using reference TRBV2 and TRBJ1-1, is EPEVTQTPSHQVTQMGQEVILRCVPISNHLYFYWYRQILGQKVEFLVSFYNNEISEKSEIFDDQFSVERPDGSNFTLKIRSTKLEDSAMYFCASRGEPSTEAFFGQGTRLTVV.

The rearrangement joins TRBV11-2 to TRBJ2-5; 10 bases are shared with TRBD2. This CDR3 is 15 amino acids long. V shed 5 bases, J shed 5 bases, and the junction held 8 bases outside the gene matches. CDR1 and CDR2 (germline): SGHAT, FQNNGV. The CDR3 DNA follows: TGTGCCAGCAGCGCTAGCGGGGGCGAAGGGGAGACCCAGTACTTC. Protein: CASSASGGEGETQYF.

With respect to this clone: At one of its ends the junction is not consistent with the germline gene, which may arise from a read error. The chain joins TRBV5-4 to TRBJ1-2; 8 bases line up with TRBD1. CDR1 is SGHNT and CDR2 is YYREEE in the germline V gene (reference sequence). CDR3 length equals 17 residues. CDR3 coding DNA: TGTGCCAGCAGGTTGGACAGGGACAACTGGGGAAACTATGGCTACACCTTC. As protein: CASRLDRDNWGNYGYTF.

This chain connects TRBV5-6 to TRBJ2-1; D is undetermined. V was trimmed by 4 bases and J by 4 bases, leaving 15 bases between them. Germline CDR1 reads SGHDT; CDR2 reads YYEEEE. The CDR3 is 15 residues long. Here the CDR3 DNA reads TGTGCCAGCAGCCAGGTCGGCAACCAGTACAATGAGCAGTTCTTC. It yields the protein CASSQVGNQYNEQFF.

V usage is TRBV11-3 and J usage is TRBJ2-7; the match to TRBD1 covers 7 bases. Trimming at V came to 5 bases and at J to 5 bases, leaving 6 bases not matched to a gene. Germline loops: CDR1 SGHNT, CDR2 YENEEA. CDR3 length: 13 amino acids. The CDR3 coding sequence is TGTGCCAGCAGCGCCGACAGGGACAACGAGCAGTACTTC. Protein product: CASSADRDNEQYF.

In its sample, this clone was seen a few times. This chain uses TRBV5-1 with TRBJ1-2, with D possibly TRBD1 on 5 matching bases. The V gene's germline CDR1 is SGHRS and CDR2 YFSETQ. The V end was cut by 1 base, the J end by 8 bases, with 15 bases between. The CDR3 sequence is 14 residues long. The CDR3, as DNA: TGCGCCAGCAGCTTGAGACTCAGGGTTGAGGGCTACACCTTC. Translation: CASSLRLRVEGYTF.

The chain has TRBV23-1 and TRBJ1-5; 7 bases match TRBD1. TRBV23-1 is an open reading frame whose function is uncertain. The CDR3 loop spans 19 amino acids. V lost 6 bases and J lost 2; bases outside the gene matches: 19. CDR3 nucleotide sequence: TGCGCCAGCAGATTCACAGGGGTTGAATTAAAGGGCGGCAATCAGCCCCAGCATTTT. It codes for CASRFTGVELKGGNQPQHF.

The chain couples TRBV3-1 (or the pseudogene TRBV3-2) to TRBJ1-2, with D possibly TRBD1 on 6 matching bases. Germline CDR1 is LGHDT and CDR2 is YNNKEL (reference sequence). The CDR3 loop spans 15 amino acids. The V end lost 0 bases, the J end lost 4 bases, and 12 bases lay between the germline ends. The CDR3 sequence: CASSQDIDRIYGYTF. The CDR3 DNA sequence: TGTGCCAGCAGCCAAGATATAGACAGGATCTATGGCTACACCTTC.

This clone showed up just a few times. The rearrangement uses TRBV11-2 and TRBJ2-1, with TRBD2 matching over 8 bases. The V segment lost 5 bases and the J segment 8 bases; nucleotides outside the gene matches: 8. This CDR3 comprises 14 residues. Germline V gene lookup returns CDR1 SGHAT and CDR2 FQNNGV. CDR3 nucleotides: TGTGCCAGCAGCCCGAGACTAGCGTCAGATGAGCAGTTCTTC. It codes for CASSPRLASDEQFF.

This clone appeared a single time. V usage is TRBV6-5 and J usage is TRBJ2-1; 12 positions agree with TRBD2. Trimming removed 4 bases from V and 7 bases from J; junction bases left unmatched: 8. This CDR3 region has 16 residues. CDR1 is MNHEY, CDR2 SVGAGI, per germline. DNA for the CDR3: TGTGCCAGCAGTTTACACGGGCTAGCGGGGGGGAATGAGCAGTTCTTC. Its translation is CASSLHGLAGGNEQFF.

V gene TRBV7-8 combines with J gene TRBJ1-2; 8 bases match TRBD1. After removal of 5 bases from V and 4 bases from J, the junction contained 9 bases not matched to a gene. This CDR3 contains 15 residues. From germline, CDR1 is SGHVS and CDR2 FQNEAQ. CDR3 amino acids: CASSPDRGLGYGYTF. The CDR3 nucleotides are TGTGCCAGCAGCCCTGACAGGGGTCTTGGCTATGGCTACACCTTC.

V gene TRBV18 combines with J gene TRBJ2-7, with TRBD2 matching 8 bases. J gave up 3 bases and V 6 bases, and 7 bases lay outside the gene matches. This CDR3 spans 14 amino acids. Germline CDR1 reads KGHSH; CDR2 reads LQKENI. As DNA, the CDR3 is TGTGCCAGCTCGACCGGGGGGGGTGGCTACGAGCAGTACTTC. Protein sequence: CASSTGGGGYEQYF.

CDR3: CSASSGTGIGQPQHF. CDR3 nucleotides: TGCAGTGCTAGTTCCGGGACAGGGATTGGTCAGCCCCAGCATTTT. The genes are TRBV20-1 and TRBJ1-5; 9 nucleotides align to TRBD1. CDR1 is DFQATT and CDR2 is SNEGSKA in the germline V gene (reference sequence). V was clipped by 3 bases and J by 6 bases; unmatched bases: 9. The length of the CDR3 is 15 residues.

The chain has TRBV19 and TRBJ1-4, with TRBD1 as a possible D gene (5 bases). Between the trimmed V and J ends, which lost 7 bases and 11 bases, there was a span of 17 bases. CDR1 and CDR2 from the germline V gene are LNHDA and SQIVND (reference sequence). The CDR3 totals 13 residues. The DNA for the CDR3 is TGTGCCAGTAAATCGCGGGACCGCGATAAACTGTTTTTT. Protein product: CASKSRDRDKLFF.

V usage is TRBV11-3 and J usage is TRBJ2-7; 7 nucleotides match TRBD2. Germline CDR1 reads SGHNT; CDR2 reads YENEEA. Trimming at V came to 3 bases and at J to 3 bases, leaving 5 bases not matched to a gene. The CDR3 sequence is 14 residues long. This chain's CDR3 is CASSFGGRVYEQYF. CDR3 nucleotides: TGTGCCAGCAGCTTTGGCGGGAGAGTCTACGAGCAGTACTTC.

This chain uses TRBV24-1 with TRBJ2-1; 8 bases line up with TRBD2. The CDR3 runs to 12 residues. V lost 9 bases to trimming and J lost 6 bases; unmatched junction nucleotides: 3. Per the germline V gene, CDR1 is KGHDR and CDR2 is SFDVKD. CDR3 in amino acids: CATQTSGNEQFF. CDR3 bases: TGTGCCACCCAAACTAGCGGCAATGAGCAGTTCTTC.

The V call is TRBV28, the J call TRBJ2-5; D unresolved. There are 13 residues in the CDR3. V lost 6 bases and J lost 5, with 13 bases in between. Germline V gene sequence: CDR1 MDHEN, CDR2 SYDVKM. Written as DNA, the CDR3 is TGTGCCAGCAGCAGCTCGGGTGGGGAGACCCAGTACTTC. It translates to CASSSSGGETQYF.

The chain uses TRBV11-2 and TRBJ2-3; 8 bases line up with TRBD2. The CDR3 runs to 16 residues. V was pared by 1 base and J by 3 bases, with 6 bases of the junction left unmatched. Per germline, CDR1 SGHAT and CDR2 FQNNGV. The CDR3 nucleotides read TGTGCCAGCAGCTTAGCAGGGACTAGAAGGACAGATACGCAGTATTTT. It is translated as CASSLAGTRRTDTQYF.